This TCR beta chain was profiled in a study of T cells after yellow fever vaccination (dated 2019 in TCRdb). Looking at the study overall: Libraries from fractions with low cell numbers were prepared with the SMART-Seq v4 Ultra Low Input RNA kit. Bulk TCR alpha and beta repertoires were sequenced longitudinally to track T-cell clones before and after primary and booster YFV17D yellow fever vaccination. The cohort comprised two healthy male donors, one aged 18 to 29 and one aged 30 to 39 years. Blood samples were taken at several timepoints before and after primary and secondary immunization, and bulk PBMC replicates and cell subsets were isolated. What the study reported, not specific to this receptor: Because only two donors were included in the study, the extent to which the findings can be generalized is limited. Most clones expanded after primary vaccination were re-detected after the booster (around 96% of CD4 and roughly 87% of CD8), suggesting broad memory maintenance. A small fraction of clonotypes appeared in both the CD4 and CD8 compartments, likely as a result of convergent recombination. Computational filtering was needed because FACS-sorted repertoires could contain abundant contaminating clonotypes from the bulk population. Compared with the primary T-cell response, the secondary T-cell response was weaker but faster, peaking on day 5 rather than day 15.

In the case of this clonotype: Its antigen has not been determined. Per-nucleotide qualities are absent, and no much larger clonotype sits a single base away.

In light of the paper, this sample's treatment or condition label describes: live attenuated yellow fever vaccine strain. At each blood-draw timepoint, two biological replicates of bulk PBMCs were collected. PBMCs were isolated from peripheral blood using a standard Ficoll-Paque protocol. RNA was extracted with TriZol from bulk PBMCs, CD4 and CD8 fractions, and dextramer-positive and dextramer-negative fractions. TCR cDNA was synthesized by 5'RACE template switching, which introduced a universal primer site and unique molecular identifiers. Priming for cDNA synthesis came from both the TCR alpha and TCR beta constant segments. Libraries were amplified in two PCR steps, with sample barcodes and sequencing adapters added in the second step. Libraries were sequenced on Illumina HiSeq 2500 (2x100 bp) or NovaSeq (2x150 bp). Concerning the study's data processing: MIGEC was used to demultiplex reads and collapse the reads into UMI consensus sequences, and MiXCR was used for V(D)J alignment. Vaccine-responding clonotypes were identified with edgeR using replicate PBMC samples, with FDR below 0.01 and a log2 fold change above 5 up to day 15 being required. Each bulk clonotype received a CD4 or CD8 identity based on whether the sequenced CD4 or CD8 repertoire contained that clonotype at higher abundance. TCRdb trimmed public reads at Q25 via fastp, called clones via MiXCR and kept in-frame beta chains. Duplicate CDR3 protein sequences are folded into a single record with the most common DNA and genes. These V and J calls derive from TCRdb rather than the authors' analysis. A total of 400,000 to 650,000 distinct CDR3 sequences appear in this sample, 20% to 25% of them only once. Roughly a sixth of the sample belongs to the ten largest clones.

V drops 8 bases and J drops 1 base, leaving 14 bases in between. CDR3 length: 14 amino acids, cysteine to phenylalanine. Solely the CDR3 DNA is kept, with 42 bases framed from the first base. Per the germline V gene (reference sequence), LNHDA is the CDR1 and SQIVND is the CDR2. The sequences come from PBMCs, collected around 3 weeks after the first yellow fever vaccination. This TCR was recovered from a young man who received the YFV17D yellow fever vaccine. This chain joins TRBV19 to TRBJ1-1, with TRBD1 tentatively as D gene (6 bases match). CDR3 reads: CASSPKTGNTEAFF. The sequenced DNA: TGTGCCAGTTCCCCGAAGACAGGGAACACTGAAGCTTTCTTT.